This TCR beta chain originates from a study of T cells in Graves' hyperthyroidism and ophthalmopathy. General study points: A 13 V-J signature model discriminated ophthalmopathy versus stable hyperthyroidism. With a median lead of 6.5 months before onset, the model predicted ophthalmopathy.

The CDR3 has 13 residues. Germline V CDR1 and CDR2: SGHRS, YFSETQ. This clonotype has ten or more counts. What it binds is not known. Its ends do not fully match the called genes, so a read error is possible. Amplified TCR beta CDR3 regions came from RNA transcripts. Researchers ran a first-round RT-PCR on the TCR CDR3 using the HTBI primer set. TCRdb fed the multiplex PCR reads into MiXCR, producing one record per CDR3 protein. The sample includes 660,000 or so distinct CDR3 sequences, roughly 46% of them seen just once. The sequenced sample consisted of peripheral blood or thyroid tissue (not recorded which). The sequence was obtained from an adult man with Graves' disease, either hyperthyroidism or ophthalmopathy (not recorded which). This rearrangement joins TRBV5-1 to TRBJ1-5; possible D gene TRBD1, 5 bases. CDR3 coding DNA: TGCGCCAGCAGCTTTCAGGGCAATCACCCCCAGCATTTT. This codes for CASSFQGNHPQHF.